These 32 T cell receptor beta chains originate from one sample sequenced in a study of identifying expanded T cells in peripheral blood (dated by TCRdb to about 2019). The method behind the library was the immunoSEQ multiplex PCR assay. Drawn from immuneACCESS, this table holds only the in-frame rearrangements with V and J called that TCRdb kept. Clones are partly lost; checked studies trace under half to an unresolved V gene and leave the rest unexplained. This sample gives under 150,000 clones in total; approximately 86% of them show up just once. 7% to 10% of the sample is held by the ten biggest clonotypes. The sequenced sample consisted of blood. These TCRs come from a person aged 18-70 years in good health.

The V gene is TRBV6-5, the J gene TRBJ1-2, with D unclear. The CDR3 loop spans 12 amino acids. V was cut by 2 bases and J by 4 bases, with 5 bases left in between. The germline V gene encodes CDR1 MNHEY and CDR2 SVGAGI. CDR3: CASSYGSYGYTF. Here the CDR3 DNA reads TGTGCCAGCAGTTACGGGTCCTATGGCTACACCTTC.

This chain links TRBV10-3 with TRBJ2-4; a possible D gene is TRBD2 (7 bases). Between the trimmed V and J ends, which lost 10 bases and 15 bases, there was a span of 31 bases. The CDR3 is 15 residues long. Germline-derived CDR1 and CDR2 are ENHRY and SYGVKD. CDR3 bases: TGTGCCAAACCCCAGGGATCGGGGGGCAAAGAACTGGGGTACTTC. It yields the protein CAKPQGSGGKELGYF.

This clone appeared a few times. V gene TRBV6-5 combines with J gene TRBJ2-1, with TRBD1 matching 11 bases. V trimming: 7 bases; J trimming: 7 bases; junction bases outside the gene matches: 9. The CDR3 consists of 15 residues. Per germline, CDR1 MNHEY and CDR2 SVGAGI. CDR3 DNA: TGTGCCAGCACTGCGTCGGGACAGGGGGGGAATGAGCAGTTCTTC. This translates into CASTASGQGGNEQFF.

The V call is TRBV25-1, the J call TRBJ1-1, with a tentative D call TRBD1 (6 bases). CDR3 length: 16 residues. Per germline, CDR1 MGHDK and CDR2 SYGVNS. The germline V and J ends were trimmed by 1 base and 2 bases, with 14 bases remaining between them. CDR3 nucleotides: TGTGCCAGCAGTGAATTGGGGGCCCACTTAAACACTGAAGCTTTCTTT. The encoded protein is CASSELGAHLNTEAFF.

The V call is TRBV28, the J call TRBJ1-3; tentative D call: TRBD1 (5 bases). Between the trimmed V and J ends, which lost 4 bases and 4 bases, there was a span of 11 bases. Germline-derived CDR1 and CDR2 are MDHEN and SYDVKM. The CDR3 length is 14 residues. CDR3 coding DNA: TGTGCCAGCAGTTGGGGGAGATCCGGAAACACCATATATTTT. Amino acid sequence: CASSWGRSGNTIYF.

The CDR3 DNA is TGTGCCAGCAGATCCTATCAGGGGGCTGAGCAGTTCTTC. Its translation: CASRSYQGAEQFF. The chain couples TRBV6-5 to TRBJ2-1; 8 positions agree with TRBD1. The CDR3 consists of 13 residues. Germline V CDR1 and CDR2: MNHEY, SVGAGI. The ends lost 6 bases at V and 9 bases at J; junction bases unmatched: 7.

This chain connects TRBV30 to TRBJ2-5; 8 bases are shared with TRBD1. The CDR3 has 13 amino acids. Germline V gene lookup returns CDR1 GTSNPN and CDR2 SVGIG (reference sequence). After removal of 5 bases from V and 1 base from J, the junction contained 3 bases not matched to a gene. CDR3 DNA: TGTGCCTGGGGACAGGGATCCCAAGAGACCCAGTACTTC. This translates into CAWGQGSQETQYF.

This chain joins TRBV7-7 and TRBJ2-1, with TRBD2 as a possible D gene (5 bases). The V end lost 3 bases, the J end lost 5 bases, and 11 bases lay between the germline ends. CDR1 is SSHAT, CDR2 FNYEAQ, per germline (reference sequence). The CDR3 contains 14 residues. CDR3 DNA sequence: TGTGCCAGCAGCTTGGCGGGTACTAACAATGAGCAGTTCTTC. Translating gives CASSLAGTNNEQFF.

The chain links TRBV6-6 to TRBJ2-7; the match to TRBD1 covers 10 bases. CDR1 is MNHNY, CDR2 SVGAGI, per germline (reference sequence). The length of the CDR3 is 13 residues. Trimming removed 5 bases from V and 4 bases from J; junction bases left unmatched: 2. CDR3 residues: CASSDRGRYEQYF. The CDR3, as DNA: TGTGCCAGCAGTGACAGGGGGCGGTACGAGCAGTACTTC.

The CDR3: CASSIGQNDREKLFF. DNA of the CDR3: TGTGCCAGTAGTATTGGTCAGAACGACCGTGAAAAACTGTTTTTT. The chain combines TRBV19 with TRBJ1-4; no definite D call. V was pared by 3 bases and J by 7 bases, with 15 bases between. Looked up from germline, CDR1 is LNHDA and CDR2 is SQIVND (reference sequence). The CDR3 is 15 amino acids.

This chain joins TRBV9 and TRBJ1-2; the match to TRBD1 covers 7 bases. Trimming at V came to 1 base and at J to 8 bases, leaving 8 bases not matched to a gene. In germline, CDR1 is SGDLS, CDR2 YYNGEE. The CDR3 is made up of 14 amino acids. The CDR3 DNA is TGTGCCAGCAGCGTAACAGGGGTCTCGGGAGGCTACACCTTC. It translates to CASSVTGVSGGYTF.

The chain joins TRBV5-1 to TRBJ2-5; TRBD1 matches 9 bases. Germline-derived CDR1 and CDR2 are SGHRS and YFSETQ. This CDR3 region has 15 residues. The J segment lost 5 bases and the V segment lost 2 bases, leaving 7 bases of the junction unmatched. The CDR3 bases are TGCGCCAGCAGCTTTCCCACAGGGGGCGGGGAGACCCAGTACTTC. This codes for CASSFPTGGGETQYF.

This chain joins TRBV11-2 and TRBJ2-5, with TRBD1 identical over 7 bases. Germline CDR1 SGHAT, CDR2 FQNNGV. The CDR3 totals 15 residues. The junction had 10 bases not matched to a gene; V was cut back by 6 bases and J by 3 bases. The CDR3: CASRALQGLKETQYF. The CDR3 region has the DNA TGTGCCAGCAGGGCTTTACAGGGGCTGAAAGAGACCCAGTACTTC. The full variable domain, rest sourced from reference TRBV11-2 and TRBJ2-5, is EAGVAQSPRYKIIEKRQSVAFWCNPISGHATLYWYQQILGQGPKLLIQFQNNGVVDDSQLPKDRFSAERLKGVDSTLKIQPAKLEDSAVYLCASRALQGLKETQYFGPGTRLLVL.

V and J are TRBV18 and TRBJ2-7, with 7 bases aligning to TRBD2. This CDR3 comprises 14 residues. V shed 3 bases, J shed 6 bases, and the junction held 8 bases outside the gene matches. Looked up from germline, CDR1 is KGHSH and CDR2 is LQKENI. The CDR3 nucleotides read TGTGCCAGCTCACCCCGGGACGGCGGGGGCGAGCAGTACTTC. Translation: CASSPRDGGGEQYF.

The J gene is TRBJ2-1, the V gene TRBV19; the match to TRBD2 covers 10 bases. The trim removed 3 bases at V and 0 bases at J, leaving 8 bases unmatched. The CDR3 covers 18 residues. Germline V lookup: CDR1 LNHDA, CDR2 SQIVND (reference sequence). The CDR3 loop is CASSISAGGPSSYNEQFF. The CDR3 nucleotides read TGTGCCAGTAGTATCTCAGCGGGAGGGCCGAGCTCCTACAATGAGCAGTTCTTC.

The genes are TRBV19 and TRBJ2-5, with D maybe TRBD2 (6 bases). Germline loops: CDR1 LNHDA, CDR2 SQIVND (reference sequence). The CDR3 has 13 amino acids. V lost 5 bases and J lost 8, with 15 bases in between. CDR3 in amino acids: CASSFQAGRTQYF. DNA of the CDR3: TGTGCCAGTAGTTTTCAGGCCGGGAGAACCCAGTACTTC.

On this clone: A read error may account for a junction end that differs from germline. The rearrangement links TRBV7-2 to TRBJ2-1; no clear D gene. Germline V gene lookup returns CDR1 SGHTA and CDR2 FQGNSA. The CDR3 sequence is 13 residues long. The CDR3 is CASTLRIYNEQFF. The DNA for the CDR3 is TGTGCCAGCACCTTAAGGATTTACAATGAGCAGTTCTTC.

The chain has TRBV5-1 and TRBJ2-7; D is unclear. The V end lost 4 bases, the J end lost 0 bases, and 14 bases lay between the germline ends. Per the germline V gene, CDR1 is SGHRS and CDR2 is YFSETQ. The CDR3 consists of 15 residues. CDR3 coding DNA: TGCGCCAGCAGCCCCGCCTTCCTTGGCTCCTACGAGCAGTACTTC. This translates into CASSPAFLGSYEQYF. The whole variable domain, remainder taken from reference TRBV5-1 and TRBJ2-7, is KAGVTQTPRYLIKTRGQQVTLSCSPISGHRSVSWYQQTPGQGLQFLFEYFSETQRNKGNFPGRFSGRQFSNSRSEMNVSTLELGDSALYLCASSPAFLGSYEQYFGPGTRLTVT.

V usage is TRBV1 and J usage is TRBJ2-2; the table gives TRBD2 as D, unverified against the DNA. TRBV1 is reported as a pseudogene. The CDR3 loop spans 18 amino acids. Here the CDR3 reads CTSTSICRRELYTGELFF. CDR3 DNA: TGCACCAGCACCTCGATCTGTAGGCGGGAGCTCTACACCGGGGAGCTGTTTTTT.

The rearrangement links TRBV27 to TRBJ2-7, with TRBD1 as a possible D gene (6 bases). V was shortened by 4 bases and J by 0 bases, with 22 bases between the two germline ends. The V gene's germline CDR1 is MNHEY and CDR2 SMNVEV (reference sequence). The CDR3 is made up of 18 amino acids. Here the CDR3 DNA reads TGTGCCAGCAGTTCATTGGGACAAGGGGGAATGAGCTCCTACGAGCAGTACTTC. This gives the protein CASSSLGQGGMSSYEQYF.

The J gene is TRBJ1-1, the V gene TRBV10-3, with 9 bases identical to TRBD1. After removal of 3 bases from V and 5 bases from J, the junction contained 16 bases not matched to a gene. Germline V lookup: CDR1 ENHRY, CDR2 SYGVKD. This CDR3 contains 18 residues. Here the CDR3 DNA reads TGTGCCATCAGTGACTTAATTGGGACAGGGTTCGGAGGGACTGAAGCTTTCTTT. This gives the protein CAISDLIGTGFGGTEAFF.

This chain uses TRBV4-3 with TRBJ1-5; D not resolved. The CDR3 contains 17 residues. V lost 5 bases, J lost 2 bases, and 19 bases lay in between. Germline V CDR1 and CDR2: LGHNA, YSLEER. The CDR3 DNA reads as TGCGCCAGCAGCGAGTACGTACGGACCCGAGGCAATCAGCCCCAGCATTTT. This gives the protein CASSEYVRTRGNQPQHF.

V and J are TRBV10-1 and TRBJ2-6; 10 bases line up with TRBD1. This CDR3 has 18 residues. The V gene end was trimmed by 3 bases and the J gene end by 0 bases; junction bases not matched to a gene: 5. The germline gives CDR1 WNHNN, CDR2 SYGVQD (reference sequence). CDR3 sequence: CASSEAGTGVSGANVLTF. CDR3 sequence (DNA): TGCGCCAGCAGTGAAGCCGGGACAGGGGTCTCTGGGGCCAACGTCCTGACTTTC.

CDR3 nucleotide sequence: TGTGCCTGGAGTACCCCAGGGGGATATAATTCACCCCTCCACTTT. Residues: CAWSTPGGYNSPLHF. The chain carries TRBV30 and TRBJ1-6, with 7 positions matching TRBD1. With V trimmed by 2 bases and J by 4 bases, 5 bases remained unmatched. The CDR3 covers 15 residues. CDR1 and CDR2 from the germline V gene are GTSNPN and SVGIG (reference sequence).

The gene calls are TRBV29-1 and TRBJ1-1, with 7 nucleotides matching TRBD1. This CDR3 spans 15 amino acids. The germline V gene encodes CDR1 SQVTM and CDR2 ANQGSEA. The V and J ends lost 0 bases and 9 bases, in that order; junction bases with no gene match: 13. The CDR3 sequence is CSVEDRRGTEPKAFF. The CDR3 DNA follows: TGCAGCGTTGAAGATAGGAGGGGGACAGAACCGAAAGCTTTCTTT.

This sequence joins TRBV6-1 and TRBJ1-4; D is unclear. With 2 bases removed from V and 3 bases from J, the gap between germline ends came to 13 bases. The CDR3 spans 16 residues. CDR1 and CDR2 from the germline V gene are MNHNS and SASEGT. The CDR3 DNA is TGTGCCAGCAGTGAATACAGACCTCCGGCTAATGAAAAACTGTTTTTT. Protein product: CASSEYRPPANEKLFF.

The V gene is TRBV5-4, the J gene TRBJ1-3, with 8 bases fitting TRBD1. The CDR3 contains 15 residues. Unmatched junction bases numbered 11, after V lost 5 bases and J lost 7 bases. Germline CDR1 and CDR2: SGHNT and YYREEE (reference sequence). The CDR3 bases are TGTGCCAGCAGTCGGGGGACAGGTGACTGGAACACCATATATTTT. It yields the protein CASSRGTGDWNTIYF. Drawing the rest from reference TRBV5-4 and TRBJ1-3, the complete variable domain is ETGVTQSPTHLIKTRGQQVTLRCSSQSGHNTVSWYQQALGQGPQFIFQYYREEENGRGNFPPRFSGLQFPNYSSELNVNALELDDSALYLCASSRGTGDWNTIYFGEGSWLTVV.

The V gene is TRBV5-1, the J gene TRBJ2-1; possible D gene TRBD1, 5 bases. V was cut by 4 bases and J by 6 bases, with 11 bases left in between. The CDR3 is 13 amino acids. Germline V gene sequence: CDR1 SGHRS, CDR2 YFSETQ. The CDR3 is CASSALGANEQFF. CDR3 coding DNA: TGCGCCAGCAGCGCGCTTGGGGCCAATGAGCAGTTCTTC. Using reference TRBV5-1 and TRBJ2-1 for the parts outside the CDR3, the full variable domain is KAGVTQTPRYLIKTRGQQVTLSCSPISGHRSVSWYQQTPGQGLQFLFEYFSETQRNKGNFPGRFSGRQFSNSRSEMNVSTLELGDSALYLCASSALGANEQFFGPGTRLTVL.

This sequence joins TRBV27 and TRBJ2-1; 8 nucleotides line up with TRBD2. V lost 6 bases and J lost 8; bases outside the gene matches: 6. The CDR3 contains 13 residues. CDR1 is MNHEY, CDR2 SMNVEV, per germline (reference sequence). In nucleotides, the CDR3 is TGTGCCAGCAGACAGAGCGGGAGCTATGAGCAGTTCTTC. This encodes CASRQSGSYEQFF.

The CDR3 is CASSRGGLVSGANVLTF. CDR3 sequence (DNA): TGCGCCAGCAGCCGTGGGGGGCTAGTCTCTGGGGCCAACGTCCTGACTTTC. This chain links TRBV4-1 with TRBJ2-6; D possibly uses TRBD1 or TRBD2 (6 bases each). Per germline, CDR1 MGHRA and CDR2 YSYEKL. Trimming stripped 4 bases from V and 0 bases from J, with 13 bases between. This CDR3 contains 17 residues.

The chain recombines TRBV6-1 with TRBJ1-4; a weak D match, TRBD1 (5 bases). The germline V and J ends were trimmed by 5 bases and 3 bases, with 13 bases remaining between them. The CDR3 covers 15 residues. Germline lookup yields CDR1 MNHNS and CDR2 SASEGT. This CDR3 is CASSRTGVSNEKLFF. In DNA, the CDR3 is TGTGCCAGCAGTCGAACAGGTGTCTCTAATGAAAAACTGTTTTTT.

V is TRBV18 and J is TRBJ2-6; tentative D call: TRBD2 (5 bases). CDR3 size: 16 residues. Germline lookup yields CDR1 KGHSH and CDR2 LQKENI. V was clipped by 7 bases and J by 0 bases, with 13 bases between them. CDR3 loop: CASLVRAASGANVLTF. CDR3 bases: TGTGCCAGCTTAGTGCGGGCCGCCTCTGGGGCCAACGTCCTGACTTTC.